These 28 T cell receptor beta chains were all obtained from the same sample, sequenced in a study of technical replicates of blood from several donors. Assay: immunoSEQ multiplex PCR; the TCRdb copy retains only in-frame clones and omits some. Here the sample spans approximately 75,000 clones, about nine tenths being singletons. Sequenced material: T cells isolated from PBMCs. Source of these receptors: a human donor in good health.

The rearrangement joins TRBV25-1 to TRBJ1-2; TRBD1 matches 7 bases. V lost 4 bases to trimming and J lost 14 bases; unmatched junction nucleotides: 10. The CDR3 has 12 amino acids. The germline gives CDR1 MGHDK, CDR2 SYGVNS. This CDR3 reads CASSGRTGEETF. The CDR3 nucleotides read TGTGCCAGCAGTGGCCGTACAGGGGAGGAGACCTTC.

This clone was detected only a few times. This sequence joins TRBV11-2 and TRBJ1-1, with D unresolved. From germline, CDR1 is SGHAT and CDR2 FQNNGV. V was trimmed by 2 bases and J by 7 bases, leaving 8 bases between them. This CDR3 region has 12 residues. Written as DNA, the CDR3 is TGTGCCAGCAGCTTATGGGGAGATGAAGCTTTCTTT. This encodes CASSLWGDEAFF.

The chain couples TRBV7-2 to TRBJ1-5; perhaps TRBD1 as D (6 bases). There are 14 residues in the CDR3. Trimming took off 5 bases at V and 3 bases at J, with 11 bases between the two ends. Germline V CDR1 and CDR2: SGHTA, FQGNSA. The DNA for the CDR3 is TGTGCCAGCAGCCCAGGGGTGTACAATCAGCCCCAGCATTTT. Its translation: CASSPGVYNQPQHF. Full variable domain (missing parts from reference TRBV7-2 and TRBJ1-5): GAGVSQSPSNKVTEKGKDVELRCDPISGHTALYWYRQSLGQGLEFLIYFQGNSAPDKSGLPSDRFSAERTGGSVSTLTIQRTQQEDSAVYLCASSPGVYNQPQHFGDGTRLSIL.

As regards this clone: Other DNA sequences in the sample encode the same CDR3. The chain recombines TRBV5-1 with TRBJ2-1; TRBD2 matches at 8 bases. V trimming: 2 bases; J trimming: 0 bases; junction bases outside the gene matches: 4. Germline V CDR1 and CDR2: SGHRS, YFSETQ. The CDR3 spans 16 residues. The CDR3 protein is CASSLGSGSSYNEQFF. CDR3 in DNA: TGCGCCAGCAGCTTAGGAAGCGGGAGCTCCTACAATGAGCAGTTCTTC. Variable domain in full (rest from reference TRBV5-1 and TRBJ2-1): KAGVTQTPRYLIKTRGQQVTLSCSPISGHRSVSWYQQTPGQGLQFLFEYFSETQRNKGNFPGRFSGRQFSNSRSEMNVSTLELGDSALYLCASSLGSGSSYNEQFFGPGTRLTVL.

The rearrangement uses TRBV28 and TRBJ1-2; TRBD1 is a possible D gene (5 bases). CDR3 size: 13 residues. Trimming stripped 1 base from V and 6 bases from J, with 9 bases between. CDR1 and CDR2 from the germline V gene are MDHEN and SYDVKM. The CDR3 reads CASSLSTADGYTF. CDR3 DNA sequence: TGTGCCAGCAGTTTATCGACAGCCGATGGCTACACCTTC.

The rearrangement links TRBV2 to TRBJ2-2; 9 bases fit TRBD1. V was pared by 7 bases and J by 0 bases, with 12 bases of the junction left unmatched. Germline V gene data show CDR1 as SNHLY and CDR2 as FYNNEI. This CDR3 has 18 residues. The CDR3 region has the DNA TGTGCCAGCATGGGGGACAGGGAAATTCTCACGAACACCGGGGAGCTGTTTTTT. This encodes CASMGDREILTNTGELFF.

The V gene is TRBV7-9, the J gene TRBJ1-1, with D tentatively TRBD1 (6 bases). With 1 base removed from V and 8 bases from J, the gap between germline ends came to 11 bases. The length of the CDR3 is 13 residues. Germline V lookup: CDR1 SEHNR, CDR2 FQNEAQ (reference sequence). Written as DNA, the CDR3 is TGTGCCAGCAGCTTAGATTGGGACAAGGAAGCTTTCTTT. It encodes CASSLDWDKEAFF.

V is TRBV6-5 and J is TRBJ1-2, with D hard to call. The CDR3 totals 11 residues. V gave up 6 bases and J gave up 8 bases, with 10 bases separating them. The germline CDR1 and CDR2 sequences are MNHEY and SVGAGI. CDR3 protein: CASSPGVGYTF. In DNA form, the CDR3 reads TGTGCCAGCAGCCCCGGGGTGGGCTACACCTTC.

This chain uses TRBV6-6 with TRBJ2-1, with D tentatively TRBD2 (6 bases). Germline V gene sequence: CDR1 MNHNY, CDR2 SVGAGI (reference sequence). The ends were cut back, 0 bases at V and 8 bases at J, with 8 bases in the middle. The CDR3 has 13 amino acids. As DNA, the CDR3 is TGTGCCAGCAGTTACTCGTGGGGGGATGAGCAGTTCTTC. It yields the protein CASSYSWGDEQFF.

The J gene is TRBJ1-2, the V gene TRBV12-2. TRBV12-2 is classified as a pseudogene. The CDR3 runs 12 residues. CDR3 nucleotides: TGTGCAAGTCGCAAGCGGTCCTATGGCTACACCTTC. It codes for CASRKRSYGYTF.

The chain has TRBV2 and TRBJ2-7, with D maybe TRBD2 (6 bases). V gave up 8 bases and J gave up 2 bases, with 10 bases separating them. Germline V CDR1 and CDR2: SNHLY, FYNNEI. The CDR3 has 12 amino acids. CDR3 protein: CASSAGPYEQYF. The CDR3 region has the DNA TGTGCCAGCTCGGCGGGGCCCTACGAGCAGTACTTC.

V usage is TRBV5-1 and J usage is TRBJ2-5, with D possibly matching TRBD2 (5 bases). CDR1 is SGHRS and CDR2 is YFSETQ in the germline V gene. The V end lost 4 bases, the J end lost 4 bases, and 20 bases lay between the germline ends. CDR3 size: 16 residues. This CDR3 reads CASSPGDGVYRETQYF. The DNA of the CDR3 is TGCGCCAGCAGCCCCGGAGACGGGGTATATCGAGAGACCCAGTACTTC.

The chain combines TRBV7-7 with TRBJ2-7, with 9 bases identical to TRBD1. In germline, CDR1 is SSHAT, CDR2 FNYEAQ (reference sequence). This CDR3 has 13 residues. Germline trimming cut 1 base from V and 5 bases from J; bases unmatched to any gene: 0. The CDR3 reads CASSLGQGDEQYF. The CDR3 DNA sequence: TGTGCCAGCAGCTTAGGACAGGGGGACGAGCAGTACTTC.

The CDR3 region has the DNA TGTGCCAGCAGTTACCAAGGAGGGCAGGGCGGCTATGGCTACACCTTC. This translates into CASSYQGGQGGYGYTF. The chain recombines TRBV6-5 with TRBJ1-2; possible D gene TRBD1, 5 bases. The CDR3 runs to 16 residues. The germline V gene encodes CDR1 MNHEY and CDR2 SVGAGI. The V and J ends lost 2 bases and 4 bases respectively, with 17 bases between them.

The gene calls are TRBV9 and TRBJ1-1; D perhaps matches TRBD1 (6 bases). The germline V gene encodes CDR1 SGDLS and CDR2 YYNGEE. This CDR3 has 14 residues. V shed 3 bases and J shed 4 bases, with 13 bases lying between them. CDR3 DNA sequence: TGTGCCAGCAGCGCCTCAGGGGTAAGCACTGAAGCTTTCTTT. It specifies CASSASGVSTEAFF.

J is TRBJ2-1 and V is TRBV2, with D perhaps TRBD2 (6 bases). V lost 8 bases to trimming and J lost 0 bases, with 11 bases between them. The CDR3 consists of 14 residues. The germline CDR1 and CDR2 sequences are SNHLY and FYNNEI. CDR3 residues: CASPGLSSYNEQFF. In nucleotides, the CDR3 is TGTGCCAGCCCGGGACTCAGCTCCTACAATGAGCAGTTCTTC.

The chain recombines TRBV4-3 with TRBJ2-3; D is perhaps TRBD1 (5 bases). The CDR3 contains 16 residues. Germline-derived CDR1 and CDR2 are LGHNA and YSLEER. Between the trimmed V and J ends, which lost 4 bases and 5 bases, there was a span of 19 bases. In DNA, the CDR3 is TGCGCCAGCAGCCGAAAACTCCAGGGTCCCGGAGATACGCAGTATTTT. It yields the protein CASSRKLQGPGDTQYF.

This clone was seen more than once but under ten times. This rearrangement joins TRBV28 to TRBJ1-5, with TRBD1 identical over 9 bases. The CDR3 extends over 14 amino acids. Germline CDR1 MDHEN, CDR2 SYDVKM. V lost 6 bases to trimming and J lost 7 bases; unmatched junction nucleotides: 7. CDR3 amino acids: CASRRTGERQPQHF. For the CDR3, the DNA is TGTGCCAGCAGAAGGACAGGGGAGAGGCAGCCCCAGCATTTT.

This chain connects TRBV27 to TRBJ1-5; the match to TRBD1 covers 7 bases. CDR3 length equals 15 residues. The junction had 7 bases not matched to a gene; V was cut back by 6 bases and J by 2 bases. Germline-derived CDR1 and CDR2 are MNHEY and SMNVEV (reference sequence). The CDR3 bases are TGTGCCAGCAGATCAAGTACAGGGGGCAATCAGCCCCAGCATTTT. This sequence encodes CASRSSTGGNQPQHF.

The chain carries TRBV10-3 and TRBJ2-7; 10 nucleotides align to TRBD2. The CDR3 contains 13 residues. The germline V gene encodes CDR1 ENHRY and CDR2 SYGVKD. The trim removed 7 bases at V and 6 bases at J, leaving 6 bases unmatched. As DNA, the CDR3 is TGTGCCATCACGTCCCTAGCGGGAGTCGAGCAGTACTTC. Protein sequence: CAITSLAGVEQYF.

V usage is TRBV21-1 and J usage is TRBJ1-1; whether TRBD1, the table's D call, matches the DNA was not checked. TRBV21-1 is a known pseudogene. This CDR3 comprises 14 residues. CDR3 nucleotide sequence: TGTGCCAGCCGACAGCCGGAAAAAGGTACTGAAGCTTTCTTT. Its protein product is CASRQPEKGTEAFF.

CDR3 protein: CASSLAPMNTEAFF. The CDR3 DNA sequence: TGTGCCAGCAGTCTGGCACCCATGAACACTGAAGCTTTCTTT. The genes are TRBV6-1 and TRBJ1-1; D call uncertain. V lost 5 bases and J lost 0, with 10 bases in between. Germline values: CDR1 MNHNS, CDR2 SASEGT. This CDR3 has 14 amino acids.

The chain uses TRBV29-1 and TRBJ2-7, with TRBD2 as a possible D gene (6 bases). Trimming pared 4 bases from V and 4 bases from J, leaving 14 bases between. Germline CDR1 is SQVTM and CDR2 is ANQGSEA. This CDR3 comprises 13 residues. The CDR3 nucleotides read TGCAGCGTTGTTCTAGCGAAAGGATACGAGCAGTACTTC. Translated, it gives CSVVLAKGYEQYF.

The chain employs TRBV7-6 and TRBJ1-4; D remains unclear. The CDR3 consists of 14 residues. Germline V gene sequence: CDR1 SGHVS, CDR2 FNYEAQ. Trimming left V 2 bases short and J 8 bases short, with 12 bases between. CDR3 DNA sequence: TGTGCCAGCAGCTTATATCAATCACAGGAAAAACTGTTTTTT. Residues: CASSLYQSQEKLFF.

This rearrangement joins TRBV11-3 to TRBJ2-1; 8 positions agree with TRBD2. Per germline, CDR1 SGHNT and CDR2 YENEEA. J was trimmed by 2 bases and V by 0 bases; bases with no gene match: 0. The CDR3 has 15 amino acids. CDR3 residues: CASSLETSAYNEQFF. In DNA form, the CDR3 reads TGTGCCAGCAGCTTAGAGACTAGCGCCTACAATGAGCAGTTCTTC. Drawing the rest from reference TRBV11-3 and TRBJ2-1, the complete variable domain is EAGVVQSPRYKIIEKKQPVAFWCNPISGHNTLYWYLQNLGQGPELLIRYENEEAVDDSQLPKDRFSAERLKGVDSTLKIQPAELGDSAVYLCASSLETSAYNEQFFGPGTRLTVL.

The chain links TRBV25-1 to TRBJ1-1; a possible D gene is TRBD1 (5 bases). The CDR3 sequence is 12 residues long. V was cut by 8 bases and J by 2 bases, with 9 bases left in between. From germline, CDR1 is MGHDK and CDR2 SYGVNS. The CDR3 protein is CASEQGNTEAFF. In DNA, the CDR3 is TGTGCCAGCGAGCAGGGTAACACTGAAGCTTTCTTT.

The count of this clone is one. The CDR3 DNA sequence: TGCAGCGTTGAACAGGGCTACAATGAGCAGTTCTTC. Its protein product is CSVEQGYNEQFF. This rearrangement joins TRBV29-1 to TRBJ2-1, with D possibly being TRBD1 (5 bases). The CDR3 runs 12 residues. Germline lookup yields CDR1 SQVTM and CDR2 ANQGSEA. V was shortened by 2 bases and J by 3 bases, with 5 bases between the two germline ends.

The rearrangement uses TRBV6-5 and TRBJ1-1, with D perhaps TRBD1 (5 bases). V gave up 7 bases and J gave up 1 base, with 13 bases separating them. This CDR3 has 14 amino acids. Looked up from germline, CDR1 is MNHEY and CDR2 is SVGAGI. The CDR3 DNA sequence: TGTGCCAGCACCTTGCGGGGGAGGAACACTGAAGCTTTCTTT. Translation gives CASTLRGRNTEAFF.